The 16 T cell receptor beta chains in this list originate from one sample, sequenced in a study of sequential checkpoint blockade in melanoma. Specified treatment: randomized to nivolumab then ipilimumab (arm A) or the reverse (arm B). Using immunoSEQ multiplex PCR, the repertoire was profiled, and TCRdb retains in-frame clones only, with some absent. The sample consists of some 5,700 clones, approximately 52% of them appearing once. The input for sequencing was CD8+ T cells sorted from blood (inferred from file names), taken from a patient given nivolumab and ipilimumab in sequence. The receptors derive from a human patient with melanoma. Some clones in this sample may be carry-over from other donors' samples.

The chain couples TRBV7-6 to TRBJ2-7; TRBD2 aligns across 10 bases. Germline lookup yields CDR1 SGHVS and CDR2 FNYEAQ. The CDR3 loop spans 16 amino acids. The J segment lost 5 bases and the V segment lost 5 bases, leaving 12 bases of the junction unmatched. In nucleotides, the CDR3 is TGTGCCAGCAGCCGATATTTAAGCGGGGGGGCCGACGAGCAGTACTTC. It is translated as CASSRYLSGGADEQYF.

This chain connects TRBV9 to TRBJ1-2; 8 bases are shared with TRBD1. In germline, CDR1 is SGDLS, CDR2 YYNGEE. The CDR3 contains 16 residues. With 4 bases clipped from V and 5 bases from J, the junction kept 13 bases outside the gene matches. This CDR3 reads CASSTPTGVVRYGYTF. CDR3 nucleotides: TGTGCCAGCAGCACCCCGACAGGGGTAGTAAGATATGGCTACACCTTC. Together with reference TRBV9 and TRBJ1-2, the CDR3 gives the full variable domain: DSGVTQTPKHLITATGQRVTLRCSPRSGDLSVYWYQQSLDQGLQFLIQYYNGEERAKGNILERFSAQQFPDLHSELNLSSLELGDSALYFCASSTPTGVVRYGYTFGSGTRLTVV.

The chain joins TRBV7-9 to TRBJ2-1, with 10 bases identical to TRBD2. The CDR3 consists of 16 residues. The ends lost 6 bases at V and 5 bases at J; junction bases unmatched: 10. Germline V gene sequence: CDR1 SEHNR, CDR2 FQNEAQ (reference sequence). The CDR3 DNA follows: TGTGCCAGCAGTATCGGTAGCGGGGGGACACACAATGAGCAGTTCTTC. Protein: CASSIGSGGTHNEQFF.

The chain employs TRBV6-1 and TRBJ2-6; D not resolved. Germline assignment: CDR1 MNHNS and CDR2 SASEGT. The CDR3 runs to 12 residues. Trimming pared 6 bases from V and 6 bases from J, leaving 6 bases between. The CDR3 protein is CASSPSANVLTF. The CDR3 DNA is TGTGCCAGCAGCCCCTCGGCCAACGTCCTGACTTTC.

V is TRBV6-5 and J is TRBJ1-2, with D possibly matching TRBD1 (5 bases). Trimming cost V 2 bases and J 4 bases, with 11 bases left between them. The CDR3 has 14 residues. Germline V lookup: CDR1 MNHEY, CDR2 SVGAGI. The CDR3 bases are TGTGCCAGCAGTTACAACGAAGGGGCCTATGGCTACACCTTC. Protein sequence: CASSYNEGAYGYTF.

This sequence joins TRBV30 and TRBJ1-5; unclear D gene. Germline-derived CDR1 and CDR2 are GTSNPN and SVGIG (reference sequence). Between the trimmed V and J ends, which lost 0 bases and 5 bases, there was a span of 8 bases. The CDR3 is 13 residues long. The CDR3 loop reads CAWSVLPYQPQHF. CDR3 nucleotides: TGTGCCTGGAGTGTACTGCCCTATCAGCCCCAGCATTTT.

The gene calls are TRBV4-1 and TRBJ1-1; 8 bases map to TRBD1. This CDR3 is 13 amino acids long. Germline V CDR1 and CDR2: MGHRA, YSYEKL. The junction had 4 bases not matched to a gene; V was cut back by 4 bases and J by 6 bases. The CDR3 protein is CASSPGGSAEAFF. The CDR3 nucleotides read TGCGCCAGCAGCCCAGGGGGCAGCGCTGAAGCTTTCTTT.

V usage is TRBV5-6 and J usage is TRBJ2-7; 7 bases are a match to TRBD1. Germline V gene data show CDR1 as SGHDT and CDR2 as YYEEEE. V trimming: 1 base; J trimming: 2 bases; junction bases outside the gene matches: 3. The CDR3 extends over 14 amino acids. The CDR3 bases are TGTGCCAGCAGCTTGTCAGACAGGGCCTACGAGCAGTACTTC. It translates to CASSLSDRAYEQYF.

The chain has TRBV11-3 and TRBJ2-7; D might be TRBD2 (6 bases). The CDR3 contains 12 residues. V lost 1 base and J lost 6, with 7 bases in between. Per the germline V gene, CDR1 is SGHNT and CDR2 is YENEEA. The CDR3 nucleotides are TGTGCCAGCAGCTTAGCCGGGGGCGAGCAGTACTTC. As protein: CASSLAGGEQYF. The full variable domain, in which reference TRBV11-3 and TRBJ2-7 provide the parts outside the CDR3, is EAGVVQSPRYKIIEKKQPVAFWCNPISGHNTLYWYLQNLGQGPELLIRYENEEAVDDSQLPKDRFSAERLKGVDSTLKIQPAELGDSAVYLCASSLAGGEQYFGPGTRLTVT.

A few counts support this clone. The gene calls are TRBV4-1 and TRBJ2-7; 9 bases line up with TRBD1. This CDR3 has 14 amino acids. The germline CDR1 and CDR2 sequences are MGHRA and YSYEKL. The trim removed 4 bases at V and 5 bases at J, leaving 6 bases unmatched. CDR3 sequence: CASSLGTGRHEQYF. In nucleotides, the CDR3 is TGCGCCAGCAGCCTCGGGACAGGGCGTCACGAGCAGTACTTC.

In its sample, this clone was seen a few times. An end of the junction differs from the germline gene, which may be a read error. The same CDR3 can be traced to other DNA sequences in this sample. CDR3 in amino acids: CASSPGQGTYEQYF. DNA for the CDR3: TGCGCCAGCAGCCCCGGACAGGGGACGTACGAGCAGTACTTC. The gene calls are TRBV7-9 and TRBJ2-7; 9 bases are a match to TRBD1. This CDR3 comprises 14 residues. Germline CDR1 reads SEHNR; CDR2 reads FQNEAQ (reference sequence). The full variable domain, with the rest looked up from reference TRBV7-9 and TRBJ2-7, is DTGVSQNPRHKITKRGQNVTFRCDPISEHNRLYWYRQTLGQGPEFLTYFQNEAQLEKSRLLSDRFSAERPKGSFSTLEIQRTEQGDSAMYLCASSPGQGTYEQYFGPGTRLTVT.

This clone was detected only a few times. V is TRBV2 and J is TRBJ1-5; 8 bases are a match to TRBD1. The CDR3 covers 17 residues. Germline CDR1 and CDR2: SNHLY and FYNNEI. V was clipped by 1 base and J by 3 bases; unmatched bases: 8. The CDR3 protein is CASSEDWSGGNNQPQHF. For the CDR3, the DNA is TGTGCCAGCAGTGAAGATTGGTCAGGGGGCAACAATCAGCCCCAGCATTTT.

The genes are TRBV5-1 and TRBJ1-2; the D gene is possibly TRBD1 (6 bases). The CDR3 is 15 amino acids. Germline-derived CDR1 and CDR2 are SGHRS and YFSETQ. Deletions cut 0 bases from V and 4 bases from J, with 13 bases between. As DNA, the CDR3 is TGCGCCAGCAGCTTGGCCACAGGGAAGAGCTATGGCTACACCTTC. Protein sequence: CASSLATGKSYGYTF.

The gene calls are TRBV6-5 and TRBJ1-6; D remains ambiguous. Germline V gene lookup returns CDR1 MNHEY and CDR2 SVGAGI. With 6 bases removed from V and 7 bases from J, the gap between germline ends came to 16 bases. This CDR3 is 15 amino acids long. The CDR3 DNA follows: TGTGCCAGCAGGGCCCTCGAGGGAGGGAATTCACCCCTCCACTTT. Its protein is CASRALEGGNSPLHF.

This clone has just a few counts. This rearrangement joins TRBV10-3 to TRBJ2-7; the D gene is possibly TRBD2 (5 bases). The CDR3 runs to 14 residues. Germline V gene lookup returns CDR1 ENHRY and CDR2 SYGVKD. V was pared by 4 bases and J by 6 bases, with 16 bases between. The CDR3 DNA sequence: TGTGCCATCAGTGGCGGTACGGGGTTTAGCGAGCAGTACTTC. This codes for CAISGGTGFSEQYF.

V usage is TRBV27 and J usage is TRBJ1-6; weak D call: TRBD1 (5 bases). Germline CDR1 is MNHEY and CDR2 is SMNVEV (reference sequence). V lost 5 bases, J lost 6 bases, and 8 bases lay in between. There are 13 residues in the CDR3. In DNA form, the CDR3 reads TGTGCCAGCAGTAGGGGCTTTAATTCACCCCTCCACTTT. Residues: CASSRGFNSPLHF.